Listed below are T cell receptor beta chains from one sample, sequenced in a study of T cell responses to AZD1222 COVID-19 vaccine. Method: immunoSEQ multiplex PCR; TCRdb's copy keeps in-frame clones and lacks some. In the table there are around 79,000 clones, about nine tenths of which are singletons. Sample: peripheral blood, taken on day 0 of AZD1222 vaccination. Receptor source: an adult in good health. The CDR3 runs from the conserved cysteine through the conserved F or W. The D gene is left open where the match is weak. Not all rows give a size; the values are once, few, many and, for expanded clones, a class.

V gene: TRBV6-6; J gene: TRBJ2-3; clone size: .; D gene: .; CDR3 DNA: TGTGCCAGCAGTTACTCGATCAGGGCGGATACGCAGTATTTT; CDR3 protein: CASSYSIRADTQYF
V gene: TRBV18; J gene: TRBJ1-1; clone size: once; D gene: .; CDR3 DNA: TGTGCCAGCTCACCTGAGGGTAACACTGAAGCTTTCTTT; CDR3 protein: CASSPEGNTEAFF
V gene: TRBV5-1; J gene: TRBJ2-7; clone size: .; D gene: TRBD1; CDR3 DNA: TGCGCCAGCAGCTCCCCAGGGGGATCAGGCGAGCAGTACTTC; CDR3 protein: CASSSPGGSGEQYF
V gene: TRBV6-5; J gene: TRBJ1-2; clone size: .; D gene: .; CDR3 DNA: TGTGCCAGCCGAATTTCCGGGACAAGCTATGGCTACACCTTC; CDR3 protein: CASRISGTSYGYTF
V gene: TRBV7-8; J gene: TRBJ2-2; clone size: few; D gene: .; CDR3 DNA: TGTGCCAGCAGCTTAGCTGGGAACACCGGGGAGCTGTTTTTT; CDR3 protein: CASSLAGNTGELFF
V gene: TRBV9; J gene: TRBJ1-1; clone size: .; D gene: .; CDR3 DNA: TGTGCCAGCGCAAACAGGAACACTGAAGCTTTCTTT; CDR3 protein: CASANRNTEAFF
V gene: TRBV27; J gene: TRBJ2-2; clone size: .; D gene: TRBD2; CDR3 DNA: TGTGCCAGCAGTTTATCCACAGCGGGAGCCAACACCGGGGAGCTGTTTTTT; CDR3 protein: CASSLSTAGANTGELFF
V gene: TRBV4-1; J gene: TRBJ2-7; clone size: .; D gene: .; CDR3 DNA: TGCGCCAGCAGCCAAGATCGGGACAACTCCTACGAGCAGTACTTC; CDR3 protein: CASSQDRDNSYEQYF
V gene: TRBV7-2; J gene: TRBJ1-5; clone size: .; D gene: TRBD1; CDR3 DNA: TGTGCCAGCAGCTCTTTACAGGGGGACAGGGGCAATCAGCCCCAGCATTTT; CDR3 protein: CASSSLQGDRGNQPQHF
V gene: TRBV28; J gene: TRBJ1-2; clone size: .; D gene: TRBD1; CDR3 DNA: TGTGCCAGCAGTTCCTCCGACAGGGGGAGGTCTGGCTACACCTTC; CDR3 protein: CASSSSDRGRSGYTF
V gene: TRBV5-8; J gene: TRBJ2-7; clone size: .; D gene: .; CDR3 DNA: TGTGCCAGCAGCTTCGGGGAGTTACCTACGAAGCAGTACTTC; CDR3 protein: CASSFGELPTKQYF